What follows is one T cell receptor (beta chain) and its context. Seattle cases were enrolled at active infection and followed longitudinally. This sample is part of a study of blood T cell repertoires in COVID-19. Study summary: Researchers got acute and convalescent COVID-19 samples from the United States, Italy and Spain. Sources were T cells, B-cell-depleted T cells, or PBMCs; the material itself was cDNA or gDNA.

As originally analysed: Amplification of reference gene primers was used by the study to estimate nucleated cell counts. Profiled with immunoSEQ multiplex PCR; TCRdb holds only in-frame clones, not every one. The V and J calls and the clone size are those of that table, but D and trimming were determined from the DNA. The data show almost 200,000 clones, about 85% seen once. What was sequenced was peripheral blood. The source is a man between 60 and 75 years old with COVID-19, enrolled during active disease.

CDR3 coding DNA: TGTGCCACCCAGCCGACCCGGGGCAATCAGCCCCAGCATTTT. This translates into CATQPTRGNQPQHF. The V and J genes are TRBV10-3 and TRBJ1-5; D is undetermined. Germline loops: CDR1 ENHRY, CDR2 SYGVKD. The CDR3 consists of 14 residues. Trimming shortened V by 10 bases and J by 2 bases, and 15 bases separated the two germline ends.